Following are 9 T cell receptor beta chains from one sample sequenced in a study of blood T cell repertoires in COVID-19. Repertoires were generated with immunoSEQ multiplex PCR, while TCRdb's copy carries only in-frame clones and drops some. This sample has 200,000 or so clones; 86% occur once, and the top ten carry about 4%. The specimen was PBMCs or T cells enriched from blood (not recorded which). These TCRs come from a woman aged 40-49 years with acute COVID-19.

This chain uses TRBV18 with TRBJ1-5; no definite D call. CDR3 size: 14 residues. Trimming pared 4 bases from V and 2 bases from J, leaving 9 bases between. Germline CDR1 KGHSH, CDR2 LQKENI. The CDR3, as DNA: TGTGCCAGCTCACTTCGGAGTGGCAATCAGCCCCAGCATTTT. Protein: CASSLRSGNQPQHF.

CDR3 protein: CASSETGKSSGNTIYF. As DNA, the CDR3 is TGTGCCAGCAGTGAAACAGGAAAGAGCTCTGGAAACACCATATATTTT. The genes are TRBV2 and TRBJ1-3; TRBD1 might be the D (5 bases). Germline V CDR1 and CDR2: SNHLY, FYNNEI. There are 16 residues in the CDR3. The ends were cut back, 2 bases at V and 0 bases at J, with 11 bases in the middle.

V and J are TRBV7-3 and TRBJ1-2; 9 nucleotides match TRBD1. The CDR3 sequence is 18 residues long. Losses at the gene ends were 0 bases for V and 3 bases for J; bases not matched to a gene: 11. Germline lookup yields CDR1 SGHTA and CDR2 FQGTGA. CDR3 amino acids: CASSLTITGGRVHYGYTF. The CDR3 DNA reads TGTGCCAGCAGCTTAACGATAACAGGGGGCCGTGTTCACTATGGCTACACCTTC.

About this clone itself: Relative to the germline gene, one junction end is altered; a read error may explain this. This chain connects TRBV13 to TRBJ2-1; TRBD2 aligns across 10 bases. Germline V gives CDR1 PRHDT, CDR2 FYEKMQ (reference sequence). The CDR3 runs 18 residues. This CDR3 reads CASSAGRRTSGGGNEQFF. The CDR3 coding sequence is TGCGCCAGCAGCGCAGGGAGGCGGACAAGCGGGGGGGGGAATGAGCAGTTCTTC.

The chain couples TRBV5-1 to TRBJ2-1; 16 bases align to TRBD2. CDR1 and CDR2 from the germline V gene are SGHRS and YFSETQ. The V gene end was trimmed by 3 bases and the J gene end by 7 bases; junction bases not matched to a gene: 10. The CDR3 is 18 residues long. The CDR3 here is CASSSGTSGGAIKNEQFF. DNA of the CDR3: TGCGCCAGCAGCTCCGGGACTAGCGGGGGGGCCATAAAGAATGAGCAGTTCTTC.

The chain links TRBV4-1 to TRBJ1-4; D call uncertain. Germline assignment: CDR1 MGHRA and CDR2 YSYEKL. This CDR3 spans 13 amino acids. Trimming cost V 1 base and J 8 bases, with 8 bases left between them. The CDR3 nucleotides read TGCGCCAGCAGCCAAGGAGGGAAGGAAAAACTGTTTTTT. This gives the protein CASSQGGKEKLFF.

V gene TRBV6-2 or TRBV6-3 combines with J gene TRBJ1-2, with D unresolved. The germline V and J ends were trimmed by 2 bases and 6 bases, with 16 bases remaining between them. This CDR3 has 15 amino acids. CDR1 is MNHEY, CDR2 SVGEGT, per germline. CDR3: CASSYPAVGQDGYTF. The CDR3 region has the DNA TGTGCCAGCAGTTACCCGGCGGTAGGTCAAGATGGCTACACCTTC.

This chain connects TRBV6-4 to TRBJ2-2; unclear D gene. V gave up 4 bases and J gave up 6 bases, with 9 bases separating them. The CDR3 has 13 residues. Per the germline V gene, CDR1 is MRHNA and CDR2 is SNTAGT. The CDR3 DNA sequence: TGTGCCAGCAGTGTGCAGATCCCCGGGGAGCTGTTTTTT. Residues: CASSVQIPGELFF.

This clone was seen ten or more times. DNA for the CDR3: TGTGCCAGCAGTGACTCTAGCGGGGGGGCCAATGAGCAGTTCTTC. This codes for CASSDSSGGANEQFF. This chain links TRBV6-4 with TRBJ2-1, with 11 nucleotides matching TRBD2. The CDR3 is 15 residues long. V was clipped by 0 bases and J by 6 bases; unmatched bases: 1. Germline CDR1 and CDR2: MRHNA and SNTAGT.